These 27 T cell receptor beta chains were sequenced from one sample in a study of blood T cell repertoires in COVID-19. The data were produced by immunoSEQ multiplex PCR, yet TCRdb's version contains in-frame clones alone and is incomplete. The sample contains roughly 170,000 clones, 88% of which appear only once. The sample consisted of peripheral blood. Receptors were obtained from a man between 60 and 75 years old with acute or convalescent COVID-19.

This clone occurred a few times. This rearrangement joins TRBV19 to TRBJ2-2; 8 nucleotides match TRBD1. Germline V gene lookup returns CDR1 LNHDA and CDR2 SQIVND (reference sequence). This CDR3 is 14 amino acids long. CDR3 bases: TGTGCATCAGGACAGGGCATTAACACCGGGGAGCTGTTTTTT. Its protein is CASGQGINTGELFF.

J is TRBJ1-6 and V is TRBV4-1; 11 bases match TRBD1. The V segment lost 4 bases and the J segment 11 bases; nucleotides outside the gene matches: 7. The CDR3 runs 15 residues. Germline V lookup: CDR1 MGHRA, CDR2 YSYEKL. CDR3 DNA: TGCGCCAGCAGCCCCACTGGGACAGGGGGTCCACCCCTCCACTTT. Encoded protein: CASSPTGTGGPPLHF.

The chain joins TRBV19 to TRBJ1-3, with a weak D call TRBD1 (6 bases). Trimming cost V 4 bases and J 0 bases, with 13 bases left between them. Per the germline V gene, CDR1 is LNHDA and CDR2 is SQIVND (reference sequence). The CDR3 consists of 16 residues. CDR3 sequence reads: CASSKPTGFSGNTIYF. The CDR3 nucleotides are TGTGCCAGTAGTAAACCTACAGGGTTCTCTGGAAACACCATATATTTT.

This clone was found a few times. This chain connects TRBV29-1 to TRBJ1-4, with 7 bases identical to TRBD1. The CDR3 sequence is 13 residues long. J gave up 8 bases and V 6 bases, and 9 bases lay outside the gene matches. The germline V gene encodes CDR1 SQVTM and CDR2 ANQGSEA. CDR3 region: CSVNRGVGEKLFF. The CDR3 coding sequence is TGCAGCGTGAACAGGGGCGTAGGGGAAAAACTGTTTTTT.

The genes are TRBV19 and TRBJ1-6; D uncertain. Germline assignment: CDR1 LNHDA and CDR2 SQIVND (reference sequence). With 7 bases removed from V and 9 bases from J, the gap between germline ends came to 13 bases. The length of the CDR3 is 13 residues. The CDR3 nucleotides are TGTGCCAGTACCTCTGACCGAGGTTCACCCCTCCACTTT. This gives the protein CASTSDRGSPLHF.

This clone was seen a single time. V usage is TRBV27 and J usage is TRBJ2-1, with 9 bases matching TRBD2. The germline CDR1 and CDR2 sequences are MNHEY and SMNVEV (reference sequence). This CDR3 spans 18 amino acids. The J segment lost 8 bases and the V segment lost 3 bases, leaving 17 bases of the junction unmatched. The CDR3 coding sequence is TGTGCCAGCAGTTTTAGGGAGGTTGTGCGGGAGGGCCCGGATGAGCAGTTCTTC. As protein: CASSFREVVREGPDEQFF.

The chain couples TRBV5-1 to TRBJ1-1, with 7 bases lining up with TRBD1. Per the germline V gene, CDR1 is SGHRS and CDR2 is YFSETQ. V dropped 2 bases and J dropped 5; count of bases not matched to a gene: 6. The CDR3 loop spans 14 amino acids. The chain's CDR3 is CASSFQQGKTEAFF. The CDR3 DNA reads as TGCGCCAGCAGCTTTCAACAGGGGAAGACTGAAGCTTTCTTT. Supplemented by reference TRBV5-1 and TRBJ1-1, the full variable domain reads KAGVTQTPRYLIKTRGQQVTLSCSPISGHRSVSWYQQTPGQGLQFLFEYFSETQRNKGNFPGRFSGRQFSNSRSEMNVSTLELGDSALYLCASSFQQGKTEAFFGQGTRLTVV.

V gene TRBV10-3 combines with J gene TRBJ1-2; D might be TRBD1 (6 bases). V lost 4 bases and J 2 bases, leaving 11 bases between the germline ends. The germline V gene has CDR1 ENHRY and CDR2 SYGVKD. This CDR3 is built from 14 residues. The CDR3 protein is CAISAGTLNYGYTF. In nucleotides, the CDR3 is TGTGCCATCAGTGCAGGGACACTAAACTATGGCTACACCTTC.

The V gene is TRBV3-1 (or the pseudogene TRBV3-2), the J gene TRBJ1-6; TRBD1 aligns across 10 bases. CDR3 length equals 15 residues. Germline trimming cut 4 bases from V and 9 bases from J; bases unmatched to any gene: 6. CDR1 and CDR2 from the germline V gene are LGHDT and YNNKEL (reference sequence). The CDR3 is CASSRADRGASPLHF. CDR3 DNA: TGTGCCAGCAGCCGAGCGGACAGGGGGGCTTCACCCCTCCACTTT.

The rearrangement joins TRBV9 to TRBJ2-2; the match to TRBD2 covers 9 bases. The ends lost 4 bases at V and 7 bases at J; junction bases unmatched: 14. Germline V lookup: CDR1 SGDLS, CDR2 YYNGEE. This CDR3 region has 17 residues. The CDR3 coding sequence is TGTGCCAGCAGCTCTTTCCGGGGGTATAGCGGGAGCGGGGAGCTGTTTTTT. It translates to CASSSFRGYSGSGELFF.

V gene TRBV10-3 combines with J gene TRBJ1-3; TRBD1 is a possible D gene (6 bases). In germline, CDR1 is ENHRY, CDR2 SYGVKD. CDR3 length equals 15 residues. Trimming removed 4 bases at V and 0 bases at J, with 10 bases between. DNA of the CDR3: TGTGCCATCAGTGGCGGGGGCACCTCTGGAAACACCATATATTTT. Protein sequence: CAISGGGTSGNTIYF.

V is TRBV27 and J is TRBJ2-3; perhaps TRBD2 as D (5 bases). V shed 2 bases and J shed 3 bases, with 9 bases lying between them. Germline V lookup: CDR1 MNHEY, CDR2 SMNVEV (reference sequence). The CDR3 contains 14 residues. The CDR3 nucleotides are TGTGCCAGCAGTTTAGCGGGTTGGACAGATACGCAGTATTTT. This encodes CASSLAGWTDTQYF.

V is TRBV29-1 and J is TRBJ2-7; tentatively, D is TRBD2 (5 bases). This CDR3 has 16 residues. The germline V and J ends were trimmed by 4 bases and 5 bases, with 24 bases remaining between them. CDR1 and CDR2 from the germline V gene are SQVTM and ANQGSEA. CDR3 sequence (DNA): TGCAGCGTTGGGGAGAGGGCCCCATCCTCAAGGGACGAGCAGTACGTC. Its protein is CSVGERAPSSRDEQYV.

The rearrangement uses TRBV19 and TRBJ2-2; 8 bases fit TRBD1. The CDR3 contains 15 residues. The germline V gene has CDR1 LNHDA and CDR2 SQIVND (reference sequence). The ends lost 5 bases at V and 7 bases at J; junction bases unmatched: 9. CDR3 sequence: CASSVLGQGHGELFF. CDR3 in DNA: TGTGCCAGTAGTGTCCTTGGACAGGGCCACGGGGAGCTGTTTTTT.

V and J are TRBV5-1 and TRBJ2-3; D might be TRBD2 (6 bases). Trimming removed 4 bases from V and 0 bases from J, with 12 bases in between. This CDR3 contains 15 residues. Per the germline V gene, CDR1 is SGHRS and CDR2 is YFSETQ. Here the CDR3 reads CASSLGLSSTDTQYF. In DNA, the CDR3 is TGCGCCAGCAGCCTCGGACTATCTAGCACAGATACGCAGTATTTT.

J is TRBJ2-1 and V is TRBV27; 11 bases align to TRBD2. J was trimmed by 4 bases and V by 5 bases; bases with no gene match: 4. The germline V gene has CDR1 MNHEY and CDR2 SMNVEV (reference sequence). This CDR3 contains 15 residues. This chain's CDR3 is CASSKIAGGYNEQFF. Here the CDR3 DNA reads TGTGCCAGCAGTAAGATAGCGGGAGGGTACAATGAGCAGTTCTTC.

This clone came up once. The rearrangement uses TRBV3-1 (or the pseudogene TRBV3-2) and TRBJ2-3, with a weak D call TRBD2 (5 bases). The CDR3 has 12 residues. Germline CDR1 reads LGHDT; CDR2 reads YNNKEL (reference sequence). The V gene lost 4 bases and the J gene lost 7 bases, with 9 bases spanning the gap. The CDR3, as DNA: TGTGCCAGCAGCCTTAGCGAATATACGCAGTATTTT. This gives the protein CASSLSEYTQYF.

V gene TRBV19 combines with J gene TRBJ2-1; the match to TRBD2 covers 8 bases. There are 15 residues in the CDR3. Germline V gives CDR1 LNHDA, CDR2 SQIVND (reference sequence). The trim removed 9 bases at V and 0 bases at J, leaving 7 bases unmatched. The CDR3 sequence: CASTPLAGSYNEQFF. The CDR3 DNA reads TGTGCCAGCACCCCCCTAGCGGGCTCCTACAATGAGCAGTTCTTC.

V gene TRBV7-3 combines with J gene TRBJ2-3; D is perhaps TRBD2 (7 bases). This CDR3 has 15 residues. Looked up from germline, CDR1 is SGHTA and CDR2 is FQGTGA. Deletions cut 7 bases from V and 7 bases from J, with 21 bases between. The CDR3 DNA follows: TGTGCCAGCACCCTTGGGGGGGCCGGGGCGCATACGCAGTATTTT. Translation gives CASTLGGAGAHTQYF.

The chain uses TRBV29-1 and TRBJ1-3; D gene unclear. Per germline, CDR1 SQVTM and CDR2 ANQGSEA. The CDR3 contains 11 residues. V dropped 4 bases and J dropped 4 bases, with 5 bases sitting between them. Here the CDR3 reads CSVVSGNTIYF. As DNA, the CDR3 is TGCAGCGTTGTATCCGGAAACACCATATATTTT.

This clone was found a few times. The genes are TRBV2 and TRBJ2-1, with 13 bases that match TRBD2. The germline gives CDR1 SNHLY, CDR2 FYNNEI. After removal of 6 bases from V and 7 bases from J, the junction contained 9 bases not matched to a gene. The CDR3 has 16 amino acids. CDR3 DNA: TGTGCCAGCAGCACGAGGACTAGCGGGGGTACTAATGAGCAGTTCTTC. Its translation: CASSTRTSGGTNEQFF.

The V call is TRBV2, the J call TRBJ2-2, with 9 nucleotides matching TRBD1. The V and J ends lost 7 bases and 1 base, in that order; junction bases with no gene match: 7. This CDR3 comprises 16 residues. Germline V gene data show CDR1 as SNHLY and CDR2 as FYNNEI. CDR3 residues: CASTAPGQGNTGELFF. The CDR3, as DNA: TGTGCCAGCACCGCCCCGGGACAGGGGAACACCGGGGAGCTGTTTTTT.

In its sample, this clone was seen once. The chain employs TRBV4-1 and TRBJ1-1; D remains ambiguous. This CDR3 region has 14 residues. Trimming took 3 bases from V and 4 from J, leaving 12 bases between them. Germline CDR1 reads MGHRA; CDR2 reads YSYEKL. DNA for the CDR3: TGCGCCAGCAGCCATGGCGGCGGGGTCACTGAAGCTTTCTTT. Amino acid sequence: CASSHGGGVTEAFF.

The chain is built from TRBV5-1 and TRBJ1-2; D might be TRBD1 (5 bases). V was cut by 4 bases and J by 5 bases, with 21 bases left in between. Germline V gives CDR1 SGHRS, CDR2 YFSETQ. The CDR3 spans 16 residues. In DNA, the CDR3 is TGCGCCAGCAGCCGAACTACAGGACCCCCCAGGTATGGCTACACCTTC. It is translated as CASSRTTGPPRYGYTF.

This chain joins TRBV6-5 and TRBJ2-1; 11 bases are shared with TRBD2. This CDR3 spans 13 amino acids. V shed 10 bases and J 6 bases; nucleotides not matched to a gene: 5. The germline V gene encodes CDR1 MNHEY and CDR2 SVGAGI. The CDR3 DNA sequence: TGTGCCACCTCCCTAGCGGGGGGCAATGAGCAGTTCTTC. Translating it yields CATSLAGGNEQFF.

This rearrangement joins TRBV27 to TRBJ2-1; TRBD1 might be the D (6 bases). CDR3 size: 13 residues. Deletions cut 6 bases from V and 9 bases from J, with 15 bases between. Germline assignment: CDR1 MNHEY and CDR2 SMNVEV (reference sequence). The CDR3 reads CASRDSFQSEQFF. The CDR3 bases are TGTGCCAGCAGGGACAGTTTCCAGAGTGAGCAGTTCTTC.

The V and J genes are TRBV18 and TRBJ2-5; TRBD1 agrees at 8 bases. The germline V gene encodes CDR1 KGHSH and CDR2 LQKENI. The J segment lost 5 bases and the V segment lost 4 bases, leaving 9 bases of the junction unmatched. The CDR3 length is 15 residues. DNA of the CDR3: TGTGCCAGCTCACAACCAGGGGGCGGCGATGAGACCCAGTACTTC. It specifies CASSQPGGGDETQYF.